This TCR beta chain was identified in a study of T cell repertoires in cytomegalovirus infection. The wider study: An indication of both CMV infection and matching HLA type came from public TCR beta signatures. Study conclusions and caveats: Across the ex vivo response, the dominant clonotypes were HLA-C-restricted CMV-specific TCR beta clonotypes. Totalled public TCR beta family frequency picked out people who carried CMV plus the relevant HLA.

This clonotype appeared a few times. As yet, its antigen is unknown. TCRdb passed the reads through MiXCR, listing each CDR3 protein once. The table records 480,000 or so distinct CDR3 sequences, roughly 10% of them present only once. There are 13 residues in the CDR3. V was trimmed by 1 base and J by 1 base, leaving 5 bases between them. Germline V gives CDR1 KGHSH, CDR2 LQKENI. The V and J genes are TRBV18 and TRBJ2-7; D is unresolved. Input material: PBMCs. The TCR originated in a human donor in good health (CMV status not recorded). Some clones in this sample may be carry-over from other donors' samples. This chain's CDR3 is CASSPLTSYEQYF. DNA of the CDR3: TGTGCCAGCTCACCACTAACTTCCTACGAGCAGTACTTC.